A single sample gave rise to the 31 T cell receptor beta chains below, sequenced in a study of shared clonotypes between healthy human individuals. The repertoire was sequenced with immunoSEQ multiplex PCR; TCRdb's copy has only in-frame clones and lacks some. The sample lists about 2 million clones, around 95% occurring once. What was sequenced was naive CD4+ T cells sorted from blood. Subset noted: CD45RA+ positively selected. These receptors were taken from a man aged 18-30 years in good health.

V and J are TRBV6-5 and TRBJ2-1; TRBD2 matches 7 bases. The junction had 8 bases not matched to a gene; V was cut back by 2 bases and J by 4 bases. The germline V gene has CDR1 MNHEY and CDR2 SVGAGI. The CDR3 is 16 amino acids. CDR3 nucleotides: TGTGCCAGCAGTTACGCGGCTAGCGGAACTTACAATGAGCAGTTCTTC. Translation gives CASSYAASGTYNEQFF.

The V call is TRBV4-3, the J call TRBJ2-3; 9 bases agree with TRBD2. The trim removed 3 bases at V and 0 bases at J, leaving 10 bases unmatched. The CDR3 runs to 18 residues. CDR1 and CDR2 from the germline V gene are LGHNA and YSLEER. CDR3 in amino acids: CASSQLPGTSFSTDTQYF. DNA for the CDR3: TGCGCCAGCAGCCAGTTACCCGGGACTAGCTTTAGCACAGATACGCAGTATTTT.

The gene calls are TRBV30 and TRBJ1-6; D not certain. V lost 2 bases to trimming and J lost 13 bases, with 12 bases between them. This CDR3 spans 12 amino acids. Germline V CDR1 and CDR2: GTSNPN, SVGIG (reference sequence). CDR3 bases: TGTGCCTGGAGTAGGGAGGAGAGTCCCCTCCACTTT. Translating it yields CAWSREESPLHF.

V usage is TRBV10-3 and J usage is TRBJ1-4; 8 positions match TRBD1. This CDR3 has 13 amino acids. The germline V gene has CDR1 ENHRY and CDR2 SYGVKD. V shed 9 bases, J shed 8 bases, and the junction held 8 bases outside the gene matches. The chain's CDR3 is CAIAGGREEKLFF. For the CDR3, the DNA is TGTGCCATAGCAGGGGGCCGGGAAGAAAAACTGTTTTTT.

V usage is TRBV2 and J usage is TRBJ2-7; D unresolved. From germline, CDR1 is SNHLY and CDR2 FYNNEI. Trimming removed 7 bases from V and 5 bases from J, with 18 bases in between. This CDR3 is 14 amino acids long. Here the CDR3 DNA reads TGTGCCAGCATCAACGGGCCGTGGGTCCACGAGCAGTACTTC. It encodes CASINGPWVHEQYF.

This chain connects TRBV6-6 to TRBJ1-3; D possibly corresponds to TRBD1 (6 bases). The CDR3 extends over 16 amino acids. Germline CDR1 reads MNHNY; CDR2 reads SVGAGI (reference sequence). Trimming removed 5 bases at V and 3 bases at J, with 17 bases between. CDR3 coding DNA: TGTGCCAGCAGTCAGGACCAGGGGTTTGGTGGAAACACCATATATTTT. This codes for CASSQDQGFGGNTIYF.

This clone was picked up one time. CDR3 bases: TGTGCCATCAGAGAAGCAGGGAGCTACGAGCAGTACTTC. Its protein product is CAIREAGSYEQYF. The V gene is TRBV10-3, the J gene TRBJ2-7, with D perhaps given as TRBD1 or TRBD2 (5 bases each). CDR1 and CDR2 (germline): ENHRY, SYGVKD. Trimming cost V 6 bases and J 3 bases, with 12 bases left between them. The CDR3 loop spans 13 amino acids.

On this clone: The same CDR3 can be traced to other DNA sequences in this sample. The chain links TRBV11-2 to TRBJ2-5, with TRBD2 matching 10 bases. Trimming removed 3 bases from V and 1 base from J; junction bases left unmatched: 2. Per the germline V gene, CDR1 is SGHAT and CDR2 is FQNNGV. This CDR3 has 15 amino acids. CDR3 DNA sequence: TGTGCCAGCAGCTTCACTAGCGGGGCCCAAGAGACCCAGTACTTC. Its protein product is CASSFTSGAQETQYF.

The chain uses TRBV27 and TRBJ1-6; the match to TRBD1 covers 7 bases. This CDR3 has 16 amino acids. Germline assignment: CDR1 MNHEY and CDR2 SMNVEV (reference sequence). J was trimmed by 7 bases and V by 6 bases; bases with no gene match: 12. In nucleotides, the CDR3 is TGTGCCAGCAGCCCCACAGGGGTAAAAGGAAATTCACCCCTCCACTTT. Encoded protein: CASSPTGVKGNSPLHF.

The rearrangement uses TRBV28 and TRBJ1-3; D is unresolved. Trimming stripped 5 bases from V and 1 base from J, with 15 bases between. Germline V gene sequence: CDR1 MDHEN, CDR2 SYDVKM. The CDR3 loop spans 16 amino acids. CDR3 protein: CASSSLEAISGNTIYF. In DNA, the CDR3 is TGTGCCAGCAGTAGCCTTGAGGCGATTTCTGGAAACACCATATATTTT.

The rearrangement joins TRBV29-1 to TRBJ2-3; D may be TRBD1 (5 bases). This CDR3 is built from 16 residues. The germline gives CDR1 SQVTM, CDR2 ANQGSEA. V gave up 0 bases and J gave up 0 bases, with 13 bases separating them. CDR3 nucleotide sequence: TGCAGCGTTGAAGATTGGGGTAGGGGAAGCACAGATACGCAGTATTTT. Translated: CSVEDWGRGSTDTQYF.

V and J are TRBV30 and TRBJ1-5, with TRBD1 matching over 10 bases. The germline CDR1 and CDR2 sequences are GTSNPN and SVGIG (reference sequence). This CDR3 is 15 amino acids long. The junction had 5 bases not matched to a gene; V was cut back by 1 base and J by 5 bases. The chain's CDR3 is CAWSAGQGVYQPQHF. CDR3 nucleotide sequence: TGTGCCTGGAGTGCAGGACAGGGGGTATATCAGCCCCAGCATTTT.

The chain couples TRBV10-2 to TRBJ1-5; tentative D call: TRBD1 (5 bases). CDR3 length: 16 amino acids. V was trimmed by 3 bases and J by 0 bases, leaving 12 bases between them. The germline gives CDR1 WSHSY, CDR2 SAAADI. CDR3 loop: CASSEQAIYSNQPQHF. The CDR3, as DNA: TGCGCCAGCAGTGAACAGGCAATCTATAGCAATCAGCCCCAGCATTTT.

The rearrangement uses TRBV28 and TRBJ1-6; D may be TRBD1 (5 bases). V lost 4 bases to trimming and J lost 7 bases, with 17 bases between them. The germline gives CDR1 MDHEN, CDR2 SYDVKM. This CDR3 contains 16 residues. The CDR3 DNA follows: TGTGCCAGCAGTTGGCCCCAGGGTACGGGGAATTCACCCCTCCACTTT. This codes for CASSWPQGTGNSPLHF.

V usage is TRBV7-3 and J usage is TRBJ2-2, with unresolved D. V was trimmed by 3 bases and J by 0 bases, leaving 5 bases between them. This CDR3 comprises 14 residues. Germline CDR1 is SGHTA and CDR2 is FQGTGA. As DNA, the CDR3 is TGTGCCAGCAGCTTGCCTTCGAACACCGGGGAGCTGTTTTTT. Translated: CASSLPSNTGELFF.

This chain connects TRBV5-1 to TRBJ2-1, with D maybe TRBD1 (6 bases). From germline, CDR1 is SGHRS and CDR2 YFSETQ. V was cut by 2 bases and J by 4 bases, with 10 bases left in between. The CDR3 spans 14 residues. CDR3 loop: CASSFQGSYNEQFF. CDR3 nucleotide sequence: TGCGCCAGCAGCTTTCAGGGGTCGTACAATGAGCAGTTCTTC.

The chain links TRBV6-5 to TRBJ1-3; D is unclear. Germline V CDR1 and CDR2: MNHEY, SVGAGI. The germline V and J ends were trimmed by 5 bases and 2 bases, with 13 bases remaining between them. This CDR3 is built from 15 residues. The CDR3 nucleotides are TGTGCCAGCAGTCCGGGCCTCTTTCCTGGAAACACCATATATTTT. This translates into CASSPGLFPGNTIYF.

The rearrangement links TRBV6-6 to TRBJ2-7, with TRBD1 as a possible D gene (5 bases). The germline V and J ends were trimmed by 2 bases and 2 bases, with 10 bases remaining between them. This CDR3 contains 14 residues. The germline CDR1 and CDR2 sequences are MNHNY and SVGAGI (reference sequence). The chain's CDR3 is CASSYGADAYEQYF. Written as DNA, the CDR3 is TGTGCCAGCAGTTACGGGGCAGACGCCTACGAGCAGTACTTC.

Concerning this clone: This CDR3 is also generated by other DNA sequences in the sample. The CDR3 is CASSLAGQGFEQYF. The CDR3 DNA sequence: TGCGCCAGCAGCTTGGCGGGACAGGGTTTCGAGCAGTACTTC. The V gene is TRBV5-1, the J gene TRBJ2-7; 9 nucleotides align to TRBD1. The CDR3 is 14 residues long. Germline V CDR1 and CDR2: SGHRS, YFSETQ. The ends lost 0 bases at V and 6 bases at J; junction bases unmatched: 4.

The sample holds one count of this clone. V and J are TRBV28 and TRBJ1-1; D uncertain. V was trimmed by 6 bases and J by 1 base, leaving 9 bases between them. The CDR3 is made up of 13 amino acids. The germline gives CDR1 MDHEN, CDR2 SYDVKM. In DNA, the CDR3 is TGTGCCAGCAGCGGTGGGTCGAACACTGAAGCTTTCTTT. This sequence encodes CASSGGSNTEAFF.

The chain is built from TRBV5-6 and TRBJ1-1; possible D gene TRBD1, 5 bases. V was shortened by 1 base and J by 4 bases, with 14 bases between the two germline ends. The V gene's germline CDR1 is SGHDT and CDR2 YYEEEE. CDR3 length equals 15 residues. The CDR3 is CASSLWGWGGTEAFF. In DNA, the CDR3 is TGTGCCAGCAGCTTGTGGGGGTGGGGTGGCACTGAAGCTTTCTTT.

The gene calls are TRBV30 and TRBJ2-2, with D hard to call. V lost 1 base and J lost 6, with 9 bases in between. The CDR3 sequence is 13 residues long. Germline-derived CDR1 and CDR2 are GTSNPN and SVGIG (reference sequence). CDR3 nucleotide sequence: TGTGCCTGGAGTGCATATGGGGCCGGGGAGCTGTTTTTT. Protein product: CAWSAYGAGELFF.

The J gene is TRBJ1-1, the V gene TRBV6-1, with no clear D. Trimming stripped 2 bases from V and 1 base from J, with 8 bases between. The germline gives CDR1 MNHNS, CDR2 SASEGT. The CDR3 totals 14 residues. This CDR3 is CASSEPAPNTEAFF. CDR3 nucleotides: TGTGCCAGCAGTGAACCGGCCCCGAACACTGAAGCTTTCTTT.

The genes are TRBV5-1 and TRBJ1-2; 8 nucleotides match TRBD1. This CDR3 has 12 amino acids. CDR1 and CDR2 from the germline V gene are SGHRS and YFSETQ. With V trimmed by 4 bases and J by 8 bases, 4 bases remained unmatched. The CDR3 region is CASSRDRGGYTF. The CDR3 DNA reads TGCGCCAGCAGCCGAGACAGGGGAGGCTACACCTTC.

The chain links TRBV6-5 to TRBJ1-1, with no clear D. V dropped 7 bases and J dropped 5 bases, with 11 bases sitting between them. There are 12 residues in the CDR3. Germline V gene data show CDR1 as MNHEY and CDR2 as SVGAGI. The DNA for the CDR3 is TGTGCCAGCATACGGGCCGGGACTGAAGCTTTCTTT. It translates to CASIRAGTEAFF.

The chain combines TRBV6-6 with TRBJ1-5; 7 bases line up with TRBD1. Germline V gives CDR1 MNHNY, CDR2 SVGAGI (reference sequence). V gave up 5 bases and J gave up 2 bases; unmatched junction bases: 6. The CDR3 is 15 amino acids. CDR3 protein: CASSLGDSRNQPQHF. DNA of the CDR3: TGTGCCAGCAGTCTCGGGGACAGCCGCAATCAGCCCCAGCATTTT.

CDR3 nucleotides: TGTGCCAGCAGCTTATTAGGTAGCGGCTCCGGGGGCTACACCTTC. This translates into CASSLLGSGSGGYTF. The chain has TRBV7-9 and TRBJ1-2; D ambiguous. The CDR3 is 15 residues long. Germline assignment: CDR1 SEHNR and CDR2 FQNEAQ (reference sequence). V was shortened by 2 bases and J by 8 bases, with 18 bases between the two germline ends.

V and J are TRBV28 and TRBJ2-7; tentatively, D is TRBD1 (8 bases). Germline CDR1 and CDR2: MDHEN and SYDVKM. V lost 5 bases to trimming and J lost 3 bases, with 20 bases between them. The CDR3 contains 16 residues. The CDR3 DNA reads TGTGCCAGCAGTCCCTCAGGGGGGGACAGGTACTACGAGCAGTACTTC. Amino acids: CASSPSGGDRYYEQYF.

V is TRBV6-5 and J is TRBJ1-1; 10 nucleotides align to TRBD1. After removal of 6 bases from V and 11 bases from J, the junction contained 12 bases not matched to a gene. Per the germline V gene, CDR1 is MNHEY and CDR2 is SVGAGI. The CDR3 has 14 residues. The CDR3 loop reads CASRPTWTGGAAFF. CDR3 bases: TGTGCCAGCAGGCCGACCTGGACAGGGGGTGCCGCTTTCTTT.

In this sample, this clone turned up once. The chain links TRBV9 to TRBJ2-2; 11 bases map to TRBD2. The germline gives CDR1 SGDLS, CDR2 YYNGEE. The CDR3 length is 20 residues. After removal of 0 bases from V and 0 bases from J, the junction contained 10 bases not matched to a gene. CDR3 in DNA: TGTGCCAGCAGCGTAGTCCCTCAGCGACTAGCGGGGACGAACACCGGGGAGCTGTTTTTT. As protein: CASSVVPQRLAGTNTGELFF.

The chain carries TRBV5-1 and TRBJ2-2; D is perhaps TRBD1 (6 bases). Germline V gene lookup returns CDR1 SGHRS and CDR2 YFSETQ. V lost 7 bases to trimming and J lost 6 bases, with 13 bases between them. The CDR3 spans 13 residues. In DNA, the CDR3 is TGCGCCAGCGGAACAGGGTCCCCCGGGGAGCTGTTTTTT. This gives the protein CASGTGSPGELFF.